These 17 T cell receptor beta chains came from one sample sequenced in a study of cytomegalovirus exposure and HLA in healthy donors (dated by TCRdb to 2017 to 2019). Receptor libraries were prepared by the immunoSEQ multiplex PCR assay. For the multiplex PCR, a mixture combining 60 forward primers for TCR Vbeta segments and 13 reverse primers for TCR Jbeta segments was used. In its TCRdb copy, this immuneACCESS table keeps in-frame sequences only and misses some clones. Where compared with another copy, unresolved V genes explain less than half of these, and the others have no known cause. The sample table shows around 99,000 clones, and approximately 70% are seen once. Around 8.1% of the sample lies in the top ten. The specimen was PBMCs. The receptors stem from a middle-aged man in good health and CMV-seronegative.

The chain joins TRBV7-2 to TRBJ2-7; 13 positions agree with TRBD2. The trim removed 5 bases at V and 0 bases at J, leaving 10 bases unmatched. Looked up from germline, CDR1 is SGHTA and CDR2 is FQGNSA. This CDR3 region has 18 residues. CDR3 sequence reads: CASSPGGLAGFSSYEQYF. CDR3 DNA sequence: TGTGCCAGCAGCCCCGGGGGACTAGCGGGGTTCAGCTCCTACGAGCAGTACTTC.

This chain connects TRBV19 to TRBJ2-3; 8 bases are shared with TRBD1. V lost 3 bases and J lost 10; bases outside the gene matches: 3. The CDR3 consists of 12 residues. Germline V CDR1 and CDR2: LNHDA, SQIVND (reference sequence). CDR3 coding DNA: TGTGCCAGTAGTATCAGGGGGCAGGCGCAGTATTTT. Translation: CASSIRGQAQYF.

This chain joins TRBV9 and TRBJ1-4; 9 bases map to TRBD1. The CDR3 is 14 amino acids. V shed 4 bases, J shed 4 bases, and the junction held 2 bases outside the gene matches. Germline V CDR1 and CDR2: SGDLS, YYNGEE. The CDR3 is CASSPDRGNEKLFF. DNA of the CDR3: TGTGCCAGCAGCCCGGACAGGGGTAATGAAAAACTGTTTTTT.

The chain couples TRBV9 to TRBJ1-1; D is possibly TRBD1 (6 bases). With 0 bases removed from V and 4 bases from J, the gap between germline ends came to 10 bases. Germline V lookup: CDR1 SGDLS, CDR2 YYNGEE. The CDR3 covers 14 residues. The CDR3 region is CASSVAGAGTEAFF. Here the CDR3 DNA reads TGTGCCAGCAGCGTAGCAGGGGCAGGCACTGAAGCTTTCTTT.

The chain has TRBV7-2 and TRBJ2-5; maybe TRBD2 (5 bases). The V end was cut by 3 bases, the J end by 5 bases, with 7 bases between. Per germline, CDR1 SGHTA and CDR2 FQGNSA. The CDR3 is made up of 12 amino acids. CDR3 region: CASSFRGETQYF. The CDR3 bases are TGTGCCAGCAGCTTCAGAGGGGAGACCCAGTACTTC.

The gene calls are TRBV6-4 and TRBJ2-3, with D possibly TRBD2 on 7 matching bases. The CDR3 runs to 15 residues. CDR1 is MRHNA, CDR2 SNTAGT, per germline. Trimming removed 0 bases from V and 5 bases from J, with 12 bases in between. The CDR3, as DNA: TGTGCCAGCAGTGACTCGACGGGGGGCTTAGATACGCAGTATTTT. Translation: CASSDSTGGLDTQYF.

This chain connects TRBV10-1 to TRBJ1-4; D gene uncertain. The germline V gene encodes CDR1 WNHNN and CDR2 SYGVQD (reference sequence). The CDR3 spans 17 residues. V lost 5 bases and J lost 0, with 16 bases in between. This CDR3 is CASSSPPPSATNEKLFF. The DNA for the CDR3 is TGCGCCAGCAGTTCACCCCCTCCATCAGCAACTAATGAAAAACTGTTTTTT.

The chain has TRBV30 and TRBJ1-1; D uncertain. CDR1 is GTSNPN and CDR2 is SVGIG in the germline V gene (reference sequence). V lost 0 bases to trimming and J lost 1 base, with 6 bases between them. This CDR3 is built from 13 residues. The CDR3 coding sequence is TGTGCCTGGAGTGTACGAGGGAACACTGAAGCTTTCTTT. Its translation: CAWSVRGNTEAFF.

The chain links TRBV10-3 to TRBJ1-4; D remains ambiguous. CDR3 size: 15 residues. The V gene lost 0 bases and the J gene lost 6 bases, with 11 bases spanning the gap. CDR1 is ENHRY and CDR2 is SYGVKD in the germline V gene. CDR3 amino acids: CAISESMEGYEKLFF. DNA for the CDR3: TGTGCCATCAGTGAGTCGATGGAGGGTTATGAAAAACTGTTTTTT.

The chain has TRBV7-3 and TRBJ2-1; a possible D gene is TRBD2 (6 bases). The CDR3 is made up of 14 amino acids. Trimming removed 4 bases from V and 7 bases from J, with 14 bases in between. The germline gives CDR1 SGHTA, CDR2 FQGTGA. The CDR3 coding sequence is TGTGCCAGCAGCTCCCGAGGCGGGGCAAATGAGCAGTTCTTC. It encodes CASSSRGGANEQFF.

This clone showed up just once. The V gene is TRBV4-1, the J gene TRBJ2-5; 7 nucleotides line up with TRBD1. The germline V gene has CDR1 MGHRA and CDR2 YSYEKL. V dropped 4 bases and J dropped 5; count of bases not matched to a gene: 13. The length of the CDR3 is 16 residues. In DNA, the CDR3 is TGCGCCAGCAGCCCCCAGGGGACAGCCGTCCGTGAGACCCAGTACTTC. This codes for CASSPQGTAVRETQYF.

The chain uses TRBV19 and TRBJ1-2; TRBD1 matches at 10 bases. V was clipped by 6 bases and J by 6 bases; unmatched bases: 7. CDR1 and CDR2 (germline): LNHDA, SQIVND (reference sequence). CDR3 size: 14 residues. The CDR3 DNA reads as TGTGCCAGTAGAGAGACAGGGGGCGTTAATGGCTACACCTTC. Amino acid sequence: CASRETGGVNGYTF.

This clone is labeled medium-sized (0.01 to 0.1%). V is TRBV6-5 and J is TRBJ1-1, with a possible D match to TRBD1 (6 bases). The CDR3 contains 14 residues. Trimming shortened V by 5 bases and J by 3 bases, and 13 bases separated the two germline ends. In germline, CDR1 is MNHEY, CDR2 SVGAGI. The CDR3 DNA reads TGTGCCAGCAGTACTTACAGGGATGACACTGAAGCTTTCTTT. Its protein product is CASSTYRDDTEAFF.

The CDR3 region has the DNA TGTGCCAGTAGTATTGGGGGGGGCGCAGGTAGTCAGCCCCAGCATTTT. It codes for CASSIGGGAGSQPQHF. The chain has TRBV19 and TRBJ1-5; D is perhaps TRBD1 (6 bases). CDR1 and CDR2 from the germline V gene are LNHDA and SQIVND (reference sequence). Trimming shortened V by 3 bases and J by 6 bases, and 18 bases separated the two germline ends. CDR3 length equals 16 residues. The full variable domain, with the rest looked up from reference TRBV19 and TRBJ1-5, is DGGITQSPKYLFRKEGQNVTLSCEQNLNHDAMYWYRQDPGQGLRLIYYSQIVNDFQKGDIAEGYSVSREKKESFPLTVTSAQKNPTAFYLCASSIGGGAGSQPQHFGDGTRLSIL.

The CDR3 sequence: CASSLVATPYEQYF. The CDR3 region has the DNA TGTGCCAGCAGCTTAGTGGCGACACCCTACGAGCAGTACTTC. The gene calls are TRBV11-2 and TRBJ2-7; D is uncertain. The CDR3 contains 14 residues. Trimming cost V 1 base and J 2 bases, with 9 bases left between them. Germline V gene lookup returns CDR1 SGHAT and CDR2 FQNNGV.

This clone was detected only once. The rearrangement joins TRBV13 to TRBJ1-6; D possibly corresponds to TRBD1 (6 bases). The CDR3 extends over 14 amino acids. The germline CDR1 and CDR2 sequences are PRHDT and FYEKMQ (reference sequence). Trimming cost V 3 bases and J 8 bases, with 11 bases left between them. The CDR3 nucleotides are TGTGCCAGCAGCTTTCTCAGGGGTGATTCACCCCTCCACTTT. Its protein product is CASSFLRGDSPLHF.

J is TRBJ2-1 and V is TRBV30; D may be TRBD2 (6 bases). The CDR3 length is 15 residues. CDR1 is GTSNPN and CDR2 is SVGIG in the germline V gene (reference sequence). The V end was cut by 4 bases, the J end by 5 bases, with 18 bases between. CDR3 sequence (DNA): TGTGCCTGGACTAGAGGACTATTTGTCGACAATGAGCAGTTCTTC. This sequence encodes CAWTRGLFVDNEQFF.